What follows are 25 T cell receptor beta chains derived from one specimen sequenced in a study of OX40 agonist ivuxolimab in advanced cancers. Generated by immunoSEQ multiplex PCR, the TCRdb table keeps only in-frame clones and is missing some. The data show roughly 86,000 clones, 65% to 90% seen once. The material sequenced was CD4+ or CD8+ T cells sorted from blood, taken in a trial of the OX40 agonist ivuxolimab. These receptors were collected from an adult with an advanced solid tumor such as melanoma, head and neck, liver or kidney cancer.

The V and J genes are TRBV7-8 and TRBJ1-4; TRBD1 matches 8 bases. The CDR3 spans 14 residues. Per the germline V gene, CDR1 is SGHVS and CDR2 is FQNEAQ. J gave up 7 bases and V 5 bases, and 6 bases lay outside the gene matches. The CDR3 loop is CASSRTGYSEKLFF. The CDR3 bases are TGTGCCAGCAGCCGGACAGGGTATTCTGAAAAACTGTTTTTT.

This clone was counted only a few times. The genes are TRBV4-2 and TRBJ1-2; D uncertain. The CDR3 sequence is 14 residues long. Germline CDR1 LGHNA, CDR2 YNFKEQ. V was pared by 0 bases and J by 4 bases, with 9 bases between. The CDR3 is CASSQDQGPYGYTF. The CDR3 DNA follows: TGTGCCAGCAGCCAAGATCAAGGACCCTATGGCTACACCTTC.

This chain connects TRBV4-2 to TRBJ2-2, with a possible D match to TRBD1 (5 bases). The V gene lost 0 bases and the J gene lost 7 bases, with 12 bases spanning the gap. The CDR3 spans 15 residues. Germline CDR1 is LGHNA and CDR2 is YNFKEQ. CDR3 sequence: CASSQDGSGYGELFF. As DNA, the CDR3 is TGTGCCAGCAGCCAAGATGGGTCAGGGTACGGGGAGCTGTTTTTT.

V is TRBV28 and J is TRBJ2-7, with a tentative D call TRBD2 (6 bases). Deletions cut 9 bases from V and 1 base from J, with 13 bases between. The CDR3 totals 13 residues. Germline CDR1 MDHEN, CDR2 SYDVKM. CDR3 residues: CASTAGGSYEQYF. CDR3 bases: TGTGCCAGTACAGCGGGCGGTTCCTACGAGCAGTACTTC.

The chain combines TRBV19 with TRBJ1-3; 9 bases map to TRBD1. Germline V gene sequence: CDR1 LNHDA, CDR2 SQIVND (reference sequence). The CDR3 has 15 residues. V lost 2 bases to trimming and J lost 2 bases; unmatched junction nucleotides: 1. The CDR3 is CASSIRQGAGNTIYF. CDR3 in DNA: TGTGCCAGTAGTATAAGACAGGGGGCTGGAAACACCATATATTTT.

The V call is TRBV30, the J call TRBJ2-7, with 7 bases lining up with TRBD2. This CDR3 is 14 amino acids long. Germline trimming cut 1 base from V and 0 bases from J; bases unmatched to any gene: 3. Germline V gives CDR1 GTSNPN, CDR2 SVGIG (reference sequence). The CDR3 DNA sequence: TGTGCCTGGAGTGCCGGCGGGAGCTCCTACGAGCAGTACTTC. Protein: CAWSAGGSSYEQYF.

This chain joins TRBV6-5 and TRBJ2-7; D is uncertain. Germline V gene lookup returns CDR1 MNHEY and CDR2 SVGAGI. There are 11 residues in the CDR3. Trimming took 5 bases from V and 6 from J, leaving 8 bases between them. CDR3: CASSEAGEQYF. CDR3 DNA: TGTGCCAGCAGTGAAGCAGGCGAGCAGTACTTC.

The rearrangement uses TRBV6-5 and TRBJ2-5; D uncertain. The CDR3 is 11 amino acids. V dropped 3 bases and J dropped 4 bases, with 3 bases sitting between them. Germline CDR1 is MNHEY and CDR2 is SVGAGI. The CDR3 reads CASSYAETQYF. The CDR3 region has the DNA TGTGCCAGCAGTTATGCAGAGACCCAGTACTTC.

In DNA, the CDR3 is TGTGCCAGCAGTCTGGGGGGCGGAGATAACTATGGCTACACCTTC. Translating gives CASSLGGGDNYGYTF. The V call is TRBV28, the J call TRBJ1-2; D is perhaps TRBD1 (6 bases). The CDR3 has 15 residues. V shed 5 bases and J shed 1 base, with 14 bases lying between them. The V gene's germline CDR1 is MDHEN and CDR2 SYDVKM.

J is TRBJ2-5 and V is TRBV23-1; D could derive from TRBD1 or TRBD2 (5 bases each). TRBV23-1 is sorted into the ORF group, with uncertain function. V lost 5 bases and J 4 bases, leaving 41 bases between the germline ends. The CDR3 has 23 residues. The CDR3 region has the DNA TGCGCCAGCAGTAGGTTCGGGAAAAAACCCCCCCGGATCGAGTGGACATGTAGAGAGACCCAGTACTTC. Translated: CASSRFGKKPPRIEWTCRETQYF.

This CDR3 is CASSRATGTLGAGNTIYF. In DNA, the CDR3 is TGTGCCAGCAGTCGAGCGACAGGAACATTGGGAGCTGGAAACACCATATATTTT. This chain uses TRBV14 with TRBJ1-3; D is perhaps TRBD1 (6 bases). The CDR3 is 18 residues long. Germline CDR1 and CDR2: SGHDN and FVKESK. V dropped 6 bases and J dropped 2 bases, with 23 bases sitting between them.

The chain couples TRBV10-1 to TRBJ2-4; D call uncertain. The CDR3 extends over 16 amino acids. Germline CDR1 WNHNN, CDR2 SYGVQD (reference sequence). Trimming shortened V by 3 bases and J by 0 bases, and 12 bases separated the two germline ends. In DNA form, the CDR3 reads TGCGCCAGCAGTGACGGCATGGATCTAGCCAAAAACATTCAGTACTTC. It specifies CASSDGMDLAKNIQYF.

The rearrangement uses TRBV4-3 and TRBJ2-6, with D perhaps matching TRBD2 (7 bases). Germline V gene lookup returns CDR1 LGHNA and CDR2 YSLEER. The germline V and J ends were trimmed by 4 bases and 0 bases, with 13 bases remaining between them. CDR3 length: 17 amino acids. The CDR3 bases are TGCGCCAGCAGCCTCCTAGGGGGGGTCTCTGGGGCCAACGTCCTGACTTTC. Its protein is CASSLLGGVSGANVLTF.

This clone is a singleton in its sample. The V gene is TRBV28, the J gene TRBJ2-7; TRBD2 matches at 7 bases. Germline CDR1 MDHEN, CDR2 SYDVKM. The CDR3 sequence is 13 residues long. J gave up 4 bases and V 5 bases, and 5 bases lay outside the gene matches. CDR3 DNA: TGTGCCAGCAGTACCCAACTAGCGTACGAGCAGTACTTC. Its translation is CASSTQLAYEQYF.

This clone showed up just a few times. The chain couples TRBV10-3 to TRBJ2-1; D may be TRBD1 (6 bases). Germline CDR1 and CDR2: ENHRY and SYGVKD. The CDR3 is 12 amino acids. V was cut by 6 bases and J by 5 bases, with 8 bases left in between. The CDR3 here is CAISRGNNEQFF. CDR3 coding DNA: TGTGCCATCAGCAGGGGTAACAATGAGCAGTTCTTC.

This chain links TRBV6-5 with TRBJ1-5, with TRBD1 identical over 9 bases. There are 13 residues in the CDR3. V was pared by 6 bases and J by 6 bases, with 3 bases of the junction left unmatched. Germline-derived CDR1 and CDR2 are MNHEY and SVGAGI. The CDR3 loop is CASRRQGGQPQHF. CDR3 coding DNA: TGTGCCAGCAGGAGACAGGGGGGTCAGCCCCAGCATTTT.

The chain uses TRBV2 and TRBJ1-5, with D hard to call. This CDR3 region has 13 residues. The germline V gene has CDR1 SNHLY and CDR2 FYNNEI. Trimming cost V 7 bases and J 3 bases, with 10 bases left between them. The CDR3 DNA follows: TGTGCCAGCAACCGGGTCCTCAATCAGCCCCAGCATTTT. This encodes CASNRVLNQPQHF.

The chain couples TRBV5-8 to TRBJ2-1; TRBD2 matches 10 bases. Losses at the gene ends were 4 bases for V and 4 bases for J; bases not matched to a gene: 11. Looked up from germline, CDR1 is SGHTS and CDR2 is YDEGEE. The CDR3 has 17 amino acids. CDR3 sequence (DNA): TGTGCCAGCAGCCAAAGAGGGCTAGCGGGAGTTTACAATGAGCAGTTCTTC. Amino acid sequence: CASSQRGLAGVYNEQFF.

This clone was counted once. The chain joins TRBV5-4 to TRBJ2-7; 7 bases match TRBD2. CDR1 and CDR2 (germline): SGHNT, YYREEE (reference sequence). The V gene end was trimmed by 3 bases and the J gene end by 6 bases; junction bases not matched to a gene: 3. The CDR3 runs to 12 residues. The CDR3 protein is CASSSASGEQYF. CDR3 nucleotide sequence: TGTGCCAGCAGCTCGGCTAGCGGCGAGCAGTACTTC.

This chain joins TRBV6-5 and TRBJ2-7, with D perhaps given as TRBD1 or TRBD2 (5 bases each). The germline CDR1 and CDR2 sequences are MNHEY and SVGAGI. The CDR3 contains 13 residues. Trimming took off 8 bases at V and 2 bases at J, with 13 bases between the two ends. CDR3 DNA: TGTGCCAGCCGGGACGACCTCCCCTACGAGCAGTACTTC. It encodes CASRDDLPYEQYF.

This clone has just one count. J is TRBJ2-5 and V is TRBV5-8, with D possibly being TRBD2 (6 bases). The CDR3 loop spans 15 amino acids. Germline CDR1 reads SGHTS; CDR2 reads YDEGEE. The germline V and J ends were trimmed by 1 base and 3 bases, with 13 bases remaining between them. CDR3 residues: CASSLFRAGKETQYF. In DNA, the CDR3 is TGTGCCAGCAGCTTGTTCAGGGCGGGGAAAGAGACCCAGTACTTC.

Note on this clone: A junction boundary mismatches the germline segment, possibly from a read error. Other DNA variants within this sample encode the same CDR3. The genes are TRBV7-2 and TRBJ2-7, with D perhaps TRBD1 or TRBD2 (5 bases each). The CDR3 runs to 16 residues. Germline CDR1 reads SGHTA; CDR2 reads FQGNSA. The CDR3 protein is CASSWSGTGSSYEQYF. Written as DNA, the CDR3 is TGTGCCAGCAGCTGGTCCGGGACGGGGAGCTCCTACGAGCAGTATTTC.

This clone is a singleton in its sample. The chain joins TRBV10-3 to TRBJ2-3; 8 bases line up with TRBD2. Germline trimming cut 10 bases from V and 8 bases from J; bases unmatched to any gene: 20. The CDR3 runs 16 residues. Germline V gene data show CDR1 as ENHRY and CDR2 as SYGVKD. This CDR3 reads CATPPDGSGSRGTQYF. In nucleotides, the CDR3 is TGTGCCACGCCGCCCGACGGAAGCGGGAGCCGGGGTACGCAGTATTTT.

The chain links TRBV2 to TRBJ1-4; 9 bases line up with TRBD1. Germline V gene lookup returns CDR1 SNHLY and CDR2 FYNNEI. V shed 5 bases, J shed 8 bases, and the junction held 3 bases outside the gene matches. CDR3 length equals 13 residues. CDR3 in amino acids: CASSHRGREKLFF. DNA of the CDR3: TGTGCCAGCAGTCACAGGGGGCGGGAAAAACTGTTTTTT.

CDR3 region: CASSLGDRDEEKLFF. CDR3 sequence (DNA): TGTGCCAGCAGCTTAGGGGACAGGGATGAAGAAAAACTGTTTTTT. The chain has TRBV7-9 and TRBJ1-4; 9 positions match TRBD1. Germline V lookup: CDR1 SEHNR, CDR2 FQNEAQ (reference sequence). The J segment lost 8 bases and the V segment lost 1 base, leaving 5 bases of the junction unmatched. There are 15 residues in the CDR3.